The 14 T cell receptor beta chains listed next were all sequenced from one sample in a study of T cell responses to AZD1222 COVID-19 vaccine. The data were produced by immunoSEQ multiplex PCR, yet TCRdb's version contains in-frame clones alone and is incomplete. Seen here are about 110,000 clones, approximately 89% observed once, and the top ten hold around 3.3%. Sequencing was performed on peripheral blood, taken on day 0 of MenACWY control vaccination. The receptors stem from an adult in good health.

V gene TRBV6-6 combines with J gene TRBJ2-5; 7 nucleotides align to TRBD1. The V gene's germline CDR1 is MNHNY and CDR2 SVGAGI (reference sequence). The CDR3 has 15 amino acids. V lost 8 bases to trimming and J lost 4 bases; unmatched junction nucleotides: 13. Here the CDR3 reads CASFPGETGRETQYF. CDR3 bases: TGTGCCAGCTTCCCTGGGGAGACAGGGCGAGAGACCCAGTACTTC.

The chain employs TRBV27 and TRBJ2-7; D ambiguous. Trimming stripped 2 bases from V and 1 base from J, with 9 bases between. Germline CDR1 is MNHEY and CDR2 is SMNVEV (reference sequence). The CDR3 is 14 amino acids. The CDR3 region is CASSLNSVSYEQYF. As DNA, the CDR3 is TGTGCCAGCAGTTTAAACAGTGTATCCTACGAGCAGTACTTC.

The chain employs TRBV2 and TRBJ1-2; D is unresolved. Trimming cost V 1 base and J 8 bases, with 11 bases left between them. This CDR3 has 13 residues. CDR1 and CDR2 (germline): SNHLY, FYNNEI. The CDR3 is CASSEGESWGYTF. As DNA, the CDR3 is TGTGCCAGCAGTGAAGGGGAGTCCTGGGGCTACACCTTC.

J is TRBJ2-7 and V is TRBV5-4, with D unresolved. CDR1 and CDR2 (germline): SGHNT, YYREEE (reference sequence). The CDR3 is made up of 12 amino acids. Between the trimmed V and J ends, which lost 6 bases and 3 bases, there was a span of 10 bases. The CDR3 DNA follows: TGTGCCAGCACCGAGGACGGCTACGAGCAGTACTTC. Translating it yields CASTEDGYEQYF.

V usage is TRBV28 and J usage is TRBJ1-5; D is uncertain. The V gene's germline CDR1 is MDHEN and CDR2 SYDVKM. The V end lost 2 bases, the J end lost 7 bases, and 6 bases lay between the germline ends. The CDR3 runs to 12 residues. CDR3 protein: CASSLLRQPQHF. The CDR3 DNA is TGTGCCAGCAGTTTACTTCGACAGCCCCAGCATTTT.

The chain uses TRBV3-1 (or the pseudogene TRBV3-2) and TRBJ1-2, with a weak D call TRBD1 (6 bases). Trimming took 1 base from V and 8 from J, leaving 20 bases between them. From germline, CDR1 is LGHDT and CDR2 YNNKEL (reference sequence). The CDR3 is 16 amino acids. The CDR3: CASSQGPQGRLGGYTF. The CDR3 nucleotides read TGTGCCAGCAGCCAAGGCCCGCAGGGGCGTCTAGGGGGCTACACCTTC.

The chain recombines TRBV3-1 (or the pseudogene TRBV3-2) with TRBJ1-2; D gene uncertain. Germline V lookup: CDR1 LGHDT, CDR2 YNNKEL (reference sequence). The CDR3 sequence is 13 residues long. V gave up 2 bases and J gave up 1 base, with 5 bases separating them. The DNA for the CDR3 is TGTGCCAGCAGCCAAAGACTTAACTATGGCTACACCTTC. It codes for CASSQRLNYGYTF.

The sample holds a few counts of this clone. The rearrangement joins TRBV27 to TRBJ2-1; the match to TRBD1 covers 9 bases. With 6 bases clipped from V and 2 bases from J, the junction kept 5 bases outside the gene matches. Germline V gene sequence: CDR1 MNHEY, CDR2 SMNVEV (reference sequence). The CDR3 covers 15 residues. CDR3 loop: CASRLQGAAYNEQFF. The CDR3 DNA sequence: TGTGCCAGCAGGCTACAGGGGGCGGCCTACAATGAGCAGTTCTTC.

The chain combines TRBV27 with TRBJ2-2; D gene uncertain. CDR1 is MNHEY and CDR2 is SMNVEV in the germline V gene (reference sequence). The CDR3 extends over 13 amino acids. Deletions cut 6 bases from V and 0 bases from J, with 5 bases between. The CDR3 bases are TGTGCCAGCAGGGTATCGAACACCGGGGAGCTGTTTTTT. It yields the protein CASRVSNTGELFF.

The J gene is TRBJ1-5, the V gene TRBV3-1 (or the pseudogene TRBV3-2); perhaps TRBD1 as D (5 bases). Trimming cost V 1 base and J 7 bases, with 11 bases left between them. The length of the CDR3 is 14 residues. Germline V CDR1 and CDR2: LGHDT, YNNKEL (reference sequence). The CDR3 region is CASSQGVGGQPQHF. Here the CDR3 DNA reads TGTGCCAGCAGCCAAGGGGTCGGGGGGCAGCCCCAGCATTTT.

The chain uses TRBV7-9 and TRBJ2-3; D is unresolved. From germline, CDR1 is SEHNR and CDR2 FQNEAQ (reference sequence). The CDR3 is 13 residues long. Trimming took off 2 bases at V and 0 bases at J, with 3 bases between the two ends. The CDR3 bases are TGTGCCAGCAGCTTAATGAGCACAGATACGCAGTATTTT. This encodes CASSLMSTDTQYF.

The chain has TRBV9 and TRBJ2-7; D remains ambiguous. CDR3 length: 14 residues. Trimming pared 4 bases from V and 4 bases from J, leaving 15 bases between. CDR1 and CDR2 from the germline V gene are SGDLS and YYNGEE. CDR3 region: CASSPALGIYEQYF. CDR3 nucleotides: TGTGCCAGCAGCCCGGCCCTAGGCATATACGAGCAGTACTTC. Filled out from reference TRBV9 and TRBJ2-7, the complete variable domain reads DSGVTQTPKHLITATGQRVTLRCSPRSGDLSVYWYQQSLDQGLQFLIQYYNGEERAKGNILERFSAQQFPDLHSELNLSSLELGDSALYFCASSPALGIYEQYFGPGTRLTVT.

The chain carries TRBV27 and TRBJ1-2; unclear D gene. Trimming stripped 7 bases from V and 8 bases from J, with 17 bases between. CDR3 length: 13 amino acids. Germline V gives CDR1 MNHEY, CDR2 SMNVEV (reference sequence). The CDR3 here is CASTSGPHRGYTF. The CDR3 DNA follows: TGTGCCAGCACCTCTGGGCCCCATCGGGGCTACACCTTC.

This clone was detected once. The chain couples TRBV6-5 to TRBJ1-2; weak D call: TRBD1 (5 bases). CDR3 length: 14 residues. Trimming cost V 0 bases and J 5 bases, with 10 bases left between them. Germline CDR1 and CDR2: MNHEY and SVGAGI. DNA for the CDR3: TGTGCCAGCAGTTACTCGCCGGGGCATTATGGCTACACCTTC. Its protein product is CASSYSPGHYGYTF.